Sequencing of this T cell receptor beta chain was carried out in a study of blood T cell repertoires in COVID-19. For the study at large: The samples span acute and convalescent COVID-19 from the United States, Italy and Spain. From T cells, B-cell-depleted T cells, or PBMCs came the material, which was cDNA or gDNA.

In the original workflow: Amplified reference gene primers provided the basis for estimating nucleated cell counts. Sequenced by immunoSEQ multiplex PCR; TCRdb stores in-frame clones only, minus some. V, J and clone size were drawn from that table, and D and trimming were deduced from the DNA. The repertoire includes about 270,000 clones, about 89% of them detected once, and around 1.7% sits in the top ten. This clonotype originated in a woman aged 60-75 years who had recovered from COVID-19. Input material: peripheral blood.

The CDR3 DNA reads TGTGCCAGCAGCTTAGAGGGAGGGGAGACCCAGTACTTC. Amino acid sequence: CASSLEGGETQYF. The chain is built from TRBV11-3 and TRBJ2-5; 7 nucleotides line up with TRBD2. This CDR3 comprises 13 residues. The trim removed 0 bases at V and 5 bases at J, leaving 0 bases unmatched. Germline lookup yields CDR1 SGHNT and CDR2 YENEEA.